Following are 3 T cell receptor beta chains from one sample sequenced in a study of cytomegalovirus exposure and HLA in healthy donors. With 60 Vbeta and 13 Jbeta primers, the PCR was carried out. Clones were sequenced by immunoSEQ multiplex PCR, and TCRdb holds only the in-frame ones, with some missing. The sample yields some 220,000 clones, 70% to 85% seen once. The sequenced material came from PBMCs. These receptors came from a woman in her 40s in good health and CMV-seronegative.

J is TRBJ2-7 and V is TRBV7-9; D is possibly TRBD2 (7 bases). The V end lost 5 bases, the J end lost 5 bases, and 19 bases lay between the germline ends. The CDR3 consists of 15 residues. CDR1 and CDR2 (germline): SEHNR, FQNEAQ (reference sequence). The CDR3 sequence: CASSLGGAGTDEQYF. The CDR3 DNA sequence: TGTGCCAGCAGCCTGGGGGGGGCTGGTACCGACGAGCAGTACTTC.

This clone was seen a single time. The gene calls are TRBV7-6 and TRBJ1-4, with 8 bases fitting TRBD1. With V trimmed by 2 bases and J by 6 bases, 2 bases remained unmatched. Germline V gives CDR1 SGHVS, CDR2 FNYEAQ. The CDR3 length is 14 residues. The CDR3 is CASSLSGGDEKLFF. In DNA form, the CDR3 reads TGTGCCAGCAGCTTATCAGGGGGCGATGAAAAACTGTTTTTT.

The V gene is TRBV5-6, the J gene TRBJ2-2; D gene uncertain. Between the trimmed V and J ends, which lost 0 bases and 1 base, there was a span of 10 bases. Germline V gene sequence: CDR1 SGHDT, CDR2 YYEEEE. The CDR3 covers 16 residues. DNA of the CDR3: TGTGCCAGCAGCTTGGCGGCCAGGATGAACACCGGGGAGCTGTTTTTT. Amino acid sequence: CASSLAARMNTGELFF.